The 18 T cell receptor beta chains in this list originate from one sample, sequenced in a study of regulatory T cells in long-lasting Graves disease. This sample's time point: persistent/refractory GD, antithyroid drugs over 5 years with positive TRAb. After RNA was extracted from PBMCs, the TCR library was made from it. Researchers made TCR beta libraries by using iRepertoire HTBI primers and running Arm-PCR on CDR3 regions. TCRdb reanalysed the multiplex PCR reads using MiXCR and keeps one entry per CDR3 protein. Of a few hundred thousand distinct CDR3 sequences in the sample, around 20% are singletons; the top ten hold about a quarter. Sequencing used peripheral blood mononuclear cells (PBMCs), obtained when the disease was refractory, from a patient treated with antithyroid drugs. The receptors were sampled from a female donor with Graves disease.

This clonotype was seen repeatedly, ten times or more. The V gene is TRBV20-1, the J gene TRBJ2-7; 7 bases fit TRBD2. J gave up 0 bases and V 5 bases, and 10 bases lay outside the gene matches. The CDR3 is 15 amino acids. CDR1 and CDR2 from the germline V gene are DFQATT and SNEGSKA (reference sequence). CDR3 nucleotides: TGCAGTGCTGGTGGACTAGTCCCCCCCTCCTACGAGCAGTACTTC. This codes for CSAGGLVPPSYEQYF.

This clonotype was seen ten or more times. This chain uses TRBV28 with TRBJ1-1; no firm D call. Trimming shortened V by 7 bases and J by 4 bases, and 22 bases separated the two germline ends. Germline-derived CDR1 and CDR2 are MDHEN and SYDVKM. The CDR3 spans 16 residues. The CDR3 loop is CASKSIRPAGGTEAFF. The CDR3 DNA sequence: TGTGCCAGCAAGAGTATCCGTCCAGCAGGCGGCACTGAAGCTTTCTTT.

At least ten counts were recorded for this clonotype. CDR3 bases: TGTGCCAGCAGTTTCCACGGGGGTGGCACTGAAGCTTTCTTT. Translation: CASSFHGGGTEAFF. The chain combines TRBV12-3 or TRBV12-4 with TRBJ1-1; a possible D gene is TRBD1 (5 bases). V gave up 3 bases and J gave up 4 bases, with 12 bases separating them. The CDR3 runs 14 residues.

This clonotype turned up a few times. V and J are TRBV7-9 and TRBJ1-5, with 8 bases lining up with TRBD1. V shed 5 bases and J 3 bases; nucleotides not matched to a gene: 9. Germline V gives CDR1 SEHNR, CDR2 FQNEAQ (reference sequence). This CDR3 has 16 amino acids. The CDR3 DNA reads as TGTGCCAGCAGCAACTCACAGGGGGGGGTCAATCAGCCCCAGCATTTT. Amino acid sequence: CASSNSQGGVNQPQHF.

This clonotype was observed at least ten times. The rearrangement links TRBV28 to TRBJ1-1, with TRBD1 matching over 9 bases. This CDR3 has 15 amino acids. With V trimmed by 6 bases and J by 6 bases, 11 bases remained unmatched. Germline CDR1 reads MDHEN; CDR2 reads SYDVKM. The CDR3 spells CASSRSGQGPAEAFF. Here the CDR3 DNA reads TGTGCCAGCAGCCGATCGGGACAGGGCCCTGCTGAAGCTTTCTTT.

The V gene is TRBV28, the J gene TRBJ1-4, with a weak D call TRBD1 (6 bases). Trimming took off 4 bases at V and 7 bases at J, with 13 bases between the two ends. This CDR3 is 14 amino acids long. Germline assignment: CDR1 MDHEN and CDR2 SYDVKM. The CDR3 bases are TGTGCCAGCAGTTCGCCAGGGGCGGTTGAAAAACTGTTTTTT. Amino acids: CASSSPGAVEKLFF. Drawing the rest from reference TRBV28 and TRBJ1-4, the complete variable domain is DVKVTQSSRYLVKRTGEKVFLECVQDMDHENMFWYRQDPGLGLRLIYFSYDVKMKEKGDIPEGYSVSREKKERFSLILESASTNQTSMYLCASSSPGAVEKLFFGSGTQLSVL.

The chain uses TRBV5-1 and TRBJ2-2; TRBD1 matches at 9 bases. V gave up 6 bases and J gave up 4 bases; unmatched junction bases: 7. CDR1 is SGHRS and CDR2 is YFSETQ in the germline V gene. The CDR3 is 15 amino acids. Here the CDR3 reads CASTIQGAPTGELFF. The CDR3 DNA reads TGCGCCAGCACAATACAGGGGGCCCCCACCGGGGAGCTGTTTTTT.

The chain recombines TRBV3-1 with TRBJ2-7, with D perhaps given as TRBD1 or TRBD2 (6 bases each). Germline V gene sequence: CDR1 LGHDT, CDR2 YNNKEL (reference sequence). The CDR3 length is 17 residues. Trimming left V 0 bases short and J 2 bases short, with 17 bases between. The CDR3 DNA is TGTGCCAGCAGCCAAGATGTTCGGCGGGACATTACCTACGAGCAGTACTTC. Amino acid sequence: CASSQDVRRDITYEQYF.

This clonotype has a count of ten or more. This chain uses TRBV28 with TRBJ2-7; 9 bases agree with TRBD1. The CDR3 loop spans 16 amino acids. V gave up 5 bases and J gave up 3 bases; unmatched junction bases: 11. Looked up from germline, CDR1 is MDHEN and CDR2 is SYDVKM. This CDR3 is CASSLPGTGNFYEQYF. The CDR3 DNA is TGTGCCAGCAGTCTGCCGGGGACAGGGAATTTCTACGAGCAGTACTTC.

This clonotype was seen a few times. CDR3 in DNA: TGTGCCAGCAGCTTACTGGGGTCACTCCCCGGGGAGCTGTTTTTT. Protein product: CASSLLGSLPGELFF. The rearrangement links TRBV7-9 to TRBJ2-2; no clear D gene. Per the germline V gene, CDR1 is SEHNR and CDR2 is FQNEAQ (reference sequence). The CDR3 runs to 15 residues. V lost 2 bases to trimming and J lost 6 bases, with 13 bases between them.

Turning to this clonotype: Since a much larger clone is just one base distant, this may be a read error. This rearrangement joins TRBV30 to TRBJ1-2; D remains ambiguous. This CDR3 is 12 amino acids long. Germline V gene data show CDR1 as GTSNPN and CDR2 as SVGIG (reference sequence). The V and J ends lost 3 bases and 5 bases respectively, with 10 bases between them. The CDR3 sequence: CAWSQPQYGYTF. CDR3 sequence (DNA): TGTGCCTGGAGCCAACCGCAGTATGGCTACACCTTC. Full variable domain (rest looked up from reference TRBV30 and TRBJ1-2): SQTIHQWPATLVQPVGSPLSLECTVEGTSNPNLYWYRQAAGRGLQLLFYSVGIGQISSEVPQNLSASRPQDRQFILSSKKLLLSDSGFYLCAWSQPQYGYTFGSGTRLTVV.

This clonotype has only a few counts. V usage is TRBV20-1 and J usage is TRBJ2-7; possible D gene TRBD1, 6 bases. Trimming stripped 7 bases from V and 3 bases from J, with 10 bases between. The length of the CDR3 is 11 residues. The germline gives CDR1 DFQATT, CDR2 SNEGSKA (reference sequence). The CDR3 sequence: CSVLQGYEQYF. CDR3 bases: TGCAGTGTACTACAGGGCTACGAGCAGTACTTC.

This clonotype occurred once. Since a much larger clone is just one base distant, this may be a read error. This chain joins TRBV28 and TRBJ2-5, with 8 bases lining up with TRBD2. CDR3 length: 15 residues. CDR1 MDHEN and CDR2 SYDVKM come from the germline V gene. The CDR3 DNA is TGTGCCTGCAGTTTTTACCGGGAGGGCCTAGGGACCCAGTACTTC. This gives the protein CACSFYREGLGTQYF. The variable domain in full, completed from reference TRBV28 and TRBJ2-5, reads DVKVTQSSRYLVKRTGEKVFLECVQDMDHENMFWYRQDPGLGLRLIYFSYDVKMKEKGDIPEGYSVSREKKERFSLILESASTNQTSMYLCACSFYREGLGTQYFGPGTRLLVL.

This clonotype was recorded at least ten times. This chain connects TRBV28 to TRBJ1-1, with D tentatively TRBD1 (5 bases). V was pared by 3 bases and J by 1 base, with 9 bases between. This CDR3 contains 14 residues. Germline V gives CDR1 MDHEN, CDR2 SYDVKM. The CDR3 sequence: CASSFWGGNTEAFF. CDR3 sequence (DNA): TGTGCCAGCAGTTTTTGGGGGGGGAACACTGAAGCTTTCTTT.

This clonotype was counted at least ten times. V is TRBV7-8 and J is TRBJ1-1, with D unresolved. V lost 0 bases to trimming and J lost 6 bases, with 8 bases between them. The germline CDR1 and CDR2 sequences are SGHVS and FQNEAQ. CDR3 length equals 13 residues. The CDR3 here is CASSLARGAEAFF. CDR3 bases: TGTGCCAGCAGCTTAGCGAGAGGCGCTGAAGCTTTCTTT.

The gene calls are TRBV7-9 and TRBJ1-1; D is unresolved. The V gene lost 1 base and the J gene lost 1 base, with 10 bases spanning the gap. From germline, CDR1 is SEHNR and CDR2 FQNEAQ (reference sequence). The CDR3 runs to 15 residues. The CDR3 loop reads CASSLGWTQNTEAFF. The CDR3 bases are TGTGCCAGCAGCTTAGGTTGGACCCAGAACACTGAAGCTTTCTTT.

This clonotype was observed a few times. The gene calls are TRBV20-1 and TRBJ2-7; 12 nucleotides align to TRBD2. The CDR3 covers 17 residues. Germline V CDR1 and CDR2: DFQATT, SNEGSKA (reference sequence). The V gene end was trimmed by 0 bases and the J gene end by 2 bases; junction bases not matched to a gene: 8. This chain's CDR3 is CSARDFSSGRAAYEQYF. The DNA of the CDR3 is TGCAGTGCTAGAGATTTCTCTAGCGGGAGGGCGGCCTACGAGCAGTACTTC.

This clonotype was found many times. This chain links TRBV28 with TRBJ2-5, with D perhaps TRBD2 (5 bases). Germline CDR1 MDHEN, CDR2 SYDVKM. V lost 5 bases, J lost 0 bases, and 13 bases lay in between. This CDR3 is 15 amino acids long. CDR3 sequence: CASSPQRQYQETQYF. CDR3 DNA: TGTGCCAGCAGTCCCCAGCGGCAGTACCAAGAGACCCAGTACTTC.